The 25 T cell receptor beta chains below all came from one sample that was sequenced in a study of T cell responses to AZD1222 COVID-19 vaccine. Assay used: immunoSEQ multiplex PCR; TCRdb lists only in-frame clones, some missing. The sample has about 56,000 clones, 75% to 90% seen once; the top ten hold less than 8.5%. Sequencing was performed on peripheral blood, taken 28 days after the second AZD1222 dose. These receptor sequences come from an adult who received the AZD1222 COVID-19 vaccine.

V usage is TRBV7-3 and J usage is TRBJ2-3; D possibly matches TRBD1 or TRBD2 (6 bases each). Germline V gene data show CDR1 as SGHTA and CDR2 as FQGTGA. V lost 5 bases and J 4 bases, leaving 19 bases between the germline ends. There are 16 residues in the CDR3. The CDR3 nucleotides are TGTGCCAGCAGCGGAAGCCCGGGGGCGGACGCAGATACGCAGTATTTT. Translation: CASSGSPGADADTQYF.

The chain couples TRBV12-3 or TRBV12-4 to TRBJ1-6; D gene ambiguous. This CDR3 has 13 residues. V lost 3 bases and J 9 bases, leaving 9 bases between the germline ends. The DNA for the CDR3 is TGTGCCAGCAGTTTGTTACGGAGTTCACCCCTCCACTTT. It codes for CASSLLRSSPLHF.

The V call is TRBV6-6, the J call TRBJ1-2; D uncertain. V was clipped by 6 bases and J by 2 bases, with 10 bases between them. CDR3 length equals 13 residues. The germline V gene encodes CDR1 MNHNY and CDR2 SVGAGI (reference sequence). CDR3 loop: CASSSPENYGYTF. CDR3 nucleotides: TGTGCCAGCAGCTCCCCGGAGAACTATGGCTACACCTTC.

This chain uses TRBV5-1 with TRBJ2-7, with a weak D call TRBD1 (5 bases). V was shortened by 0 bases and J by 1 base, with 11 bases between the two germline ends. Per the germline V gene, CDR1 is SGHRS and CDR2 is YFSETQ. This CDR3 comprises 15 residues. CDR3 protein: CASSLAPGPSYEQYF. As DNA, the CDR3 is TGCGCCAGCAGCTTGGCCCCAGGGCCGTCCTACGAGCAGTACTTC.

The V call is TRBV7-8, the J call TRBJ1-5, with TRBD1 identical over 8 bases. V lost 0 bases to trimming and J lost 7 bases; unmatched junction nucleotides: 14. Germline CDR1 is SGHVS and CDR2 is FQNEAQ. The CDR3 has 18 residues. DNA for the CDR3: TGTGCCAGCAGCTTAGCGTTTTCCCCGCAGGGGGCTGGGCAGCCCCAGCATTTT. Its protein product is CASSLAFSPQGAGQPQHF.

This sequence joins TRBV2 and TRBJ1-2; 7 bases agree with TRBD1. The V gene end was trimmed by 6 bases and the J gene end by 5 bases; junction bases not matched to a gene: 12. CDR3 size: 15 residues. Per the germline V gene, CDR1 is SNHLY and CDR2 is FYNNEI. CDR3 region: CASRETGVEGYGYTF. CDR3 sequence (DNA): TGTGCCAGCAGGGAAACAGGGGTTGAAGGGTATGGCTACACCTTC.

This chain links TRBV6-5 with TRBJ1-1; the match to TRBD1 covers 11 bases. CDR1 is MNHEY and CDR2 is SVGAGI in the germline V gene. J gave up 4 bases and V 2 bases, and 3 bases lay outside the gene matches. This CDR3 has 15 amino acids. The CDR3: CASSYAGTGGTEAFF. As DNA, the CDR3 is TGTGCCAGCAGTTACGCCGGGACAGGGGGCACTGAAGCTTTCTTT.

The V and J genes are TRBV7-2 and TRBJ1-2, with D tentatively TRBD1 (6 bases). V was cut by 5 bases and J by 1 base, with 11 bases left in between. The CDR3 length is 14 residues. Germline V gives CDR1 SGHTA, CDR2 FQGNSA. Written as DNA, the CDR3 is TGTGCCAGCAGCGGGGGGGCGCATAACTATGGCTACACCTTC. Amino acid sequence: CASSGGAHNYGYTF.

The rearrangement links TRBV5-1 to TRBJ1-1, with D possibly matching TRBD1 (6 bases). Trimming stripped 2 bases from V and 0 bases from J, with 11 bases between. The CDR3 consists of 15 residues. The germline V gene encodes CDR1 SGHRS and CDR2 YFSETQ. This chain's CDR3 is CASSFGGGVNTEAFF. Written as DNA, the CDR3 is TGCGCCAGCAGCTTTGGTGGGGGCGTGAACACTGAAGCTTTCTTT.

This chain links TRBV5-4 with TRBJ1-4; maybe TRBD1 (6 bases). Trimming took off 4 bases at V and 5 bases at J, with 12 bases between the two ends. Germline CDR1 and CDR2: SGHNT and YYREEE (reference sequence). The CDR3 is 14 residues long. CDR3: CASSPGQSNEKLFF. The CDR3 DNA reads TGTGCCAGCAGCCCCGGACAGTCGAATGAAAAACTGTTTTTT.

The CDR3 loop reads CASKDDPETQYF. The DNA for the CDR3 is TGTGCCAGCAAAGATGATCCGGAGACCCAGTACTTC. V is TRBV2 and J is TRBJ2-5; D remains unclear. The germline CDR1 and CDR2 sequences are SNHLY and FYNNEI. The CDR3 is made up of 12 amino acids. The V end was cut by 7 bases, the J end by 5 bases, with 11 bases between.

This chain links TRBV28 with TRBJ1-5; 9 bases are a match to TRBD1. CDR3 length equals 15 residues. V was clipped by 5 bases and J by 7 bases; unmatched bases: 9. Germline CDR1 MDHEN, CDR2 SYDVKM. In nucleotides, the CDR3 is TGTGCCAGCAGTATTGGGACAGGGAGTTGGCAGCCCCAGCATTTT. Protein sequence: CASSIGTGSWQPQHF.

J is TRBJ1-4 and V is TRBV28, with 7 bases that match TRBD1. CDR3 length: 15 amino acids. The V gene's germline CDR1 is MDHEN and CDR2 SYDVKM. The trim removed 5 bases at V and 3 bases at J, leaving 6 bases unmatched. The CDR3: CASSMEGAANEKLFF. DNA for the CDR3: TGTGCCAGCAGTATGGAGGGGGCTGCTAATGAAAAACTGTTTTTT.

The genes are TRBV15 and TRBJ1-5; perhaps TRBD1 as D (6 bases). V shed 0 bases and J shed 7 bases, with 10 bases lying between them. This CDR3 has 14 residues. Germline lookup yields CDR1 LNHNV and CDR2 YYDKDF (reference sequence). CDR3 DNA sequence: TGTGCCACCAGCAGAGAGGGGGCTTGGCAGCCCCAGCATTTT. Encoded protein: CATSREGAWQPQHF.

The chain uses TRBV5-6 and TRBJ1-2; D might be TRBD1 (6 bases). Germline V gene sequence: CDR1 SGHDT, CDR2 YYEEEE. The CDR3 extends over 15 amino acids. Trimming shortened V by 6 bases and J by 5 bases, and 20 bases separated the two germline ends. CDR3 bases: TGTGCCAGCACCACCTCCAGGGGTCGAGATTATGGCTACACCTTC. This codes for CASTTSRGRDYGYTF.

The chain has TRBV5-1 and TRBJ2-1, with 14 bases that match TRBD2. The germline V gene has CDR1 SGHRS and CDR2 YFSETQ. The V and J ends lost 4 bases and 0 bases, in that order; junction bases with no gene match: 6. This CDR3 region has 18 residues. CDR3 bases: TGCGCCAGCAGCGCGGGACTAGCGGGGGAAAGCTCCTACAATGAGCAGTTCTTC. Its translation: CASSAGLAGESSYNEQFF.

The chain has TRBV7-8 and TRBJ1-2; D is undetermined. This CDR3 has 14 residues. The germline gives CDR1 SGHVS, CDR2 FQNEAQ. Trimming left V 6 bases short and J 1 base short, with 12 bases between. This CDR3 is CASRPGRFNYGYTF. For the CDR3, the DNA is TGTGCCAGCAGACCAGGCCGGTTTAACTATGGCTACACCTTC.

The CDR3 protein is CATSPGQGLDSTDTQYF. DNA of the CDR3: TGTGCCACCTCCCCGGGGCAGGGGCTTGATAGCACAGATACGCAGTATTTT. The genes are TRBV24-1 and TRBJ2-3; D possibly corresponds to TRBD1 (6 bases). Germline V gene sequence: CDR1 KGHDR, CDR2 SFDVKD. Trimming left V 9 bases short and J 0 bases short, with 21 bases between. The CDR3 runs 17 residues.

The chain uses TRBV29-1 and TRBJ2-5; D is possibly TRBD1 (6 bases). The CDR3 runs to 10 residues. V gave up 7 bases and J gave up 4 bases, with 7 bases separating them. The V gene's germline CDR1 is SQVTM and CDR2 ANQGSEA. In DNA form, the CDR3 reads TGCAGCGGCAGGGGAGAGACCCAGTACTTC. Encoded protein: CSGRGETQYF.

The chain recombines TRBV7-8 with TRBJ1-2; tentatively, D is TRBD1 (5 bases). The CDR3 spans 13 residues. V lost 5 bases, J lost 6 bases, and 13 bases lay in between. Per germline, CDR1 SGHVS and CDR2 FQNEAQ. As DNA, the CDR3 is TGTGCCAGCAGCCCCCTCGGGGCGCATGGCTACACCTTC. It specifies CASSPLGAHGYTF. Based on the CDR3 plus reference TRBV7-8 and TRBJ1-2, the full variable domain is GAGVSQSPRYKVAKRGQDVALRCDPISGHVSLFWYQQALGQGPEFLTYFQNEAQLDKSGLPSDRFFAERPEGSVSTLKIQRTQQEDSAVYLCASSPLGAHGYTFGSGTRLTVV.

This chain joins TRBV7-8 and TRBJ2-1, with 7 bases identical to TRBD1. CDR1 is SGHVS, CDR2 FQNEAQ, per germline. J gave up 3 bases and V 1 base, and 9 bases lay outside the gene matches. There are 17 residues in the CDR3. This CDR3 reads CASSLVSGTVLYNEQFF. The CDR3 nucleotides read TGTGCCAGCAGCTTAGTCAGTGGGACAGTCCTCTACAATGAGCAGTTCTTC.

The chain combines TRBV20-1 with TRBJ1-5; 7 nucleotides match TRBD1. The germline V gene has CDR1 DFQATT and CDR2 SNEGSKA (reference sequence). Trimming cost V 7 bases and J 9 bases; bases outside gene matches: 6. The CDR3 covers 11 residues. The CDR3 DNA reads TGCAGTGTTAGGGGGCCAGGGCCCCAGCATTTT. Its protein is CSVRGPGPQHF.

This rearrangement joins TRBV7-2 to TRBJ1-5; D is unresolved. V was cut by 5 bases and J by 1 base, with 12 bases left in between. The CDR3 spans 15 residues. Germline V gene lookup returns CDR1 SGHTA and CDR2 FQGNSA. The CDR3 DNA follows: TGTGCCAGCAGCCCGGAGAGTGGAAGCAATCAGCCCCAGCATTTT. Encoded protein: CASSPESGSNQPQHF.

The chain employs TRBV6-6 and TRBJ2-1; either TRBD1 or TRBD2 may supply D (7 bases each). The CDR3 extends over 17 amino acids. Trimming took off 5 bases at V and 0 bases at J, with 17 bases between the two ends. Germline values: CDR1 MNHNY, CDR2 SVGAGI (reference sequence). The CDR3 coding sequence is TGTGCCAGCAGTGGATCAACAGGGGAGGGCTCCTACAATGAGCAGTTCTTC. This codes for CASSGSTGEGSYNEQFF.

The chain has TRBV10-3 and TRBJ1-2; 11 bases fit TRBD1. With 5 bases clipped from V and 6 bases from J, the junction kept 5 bases outside the gene matches. Germline V gene lookup returns CDR1 ENHRY and CDR2 SYGVKD. CDR3 size: 14 residues. The DNA for the CDR3 is TGTGCCATCAGTTGGACAGGGGGCTTCGATGGCTACACCTTC. Its protein product is CAISWTGGFDGYTF.